A single sample is the source of the 12 T cell receptor beta chains below, sequenced in a study of T cell responses to AZD1222 COVID-19 vaccine (dated by TCRdb to the early 2020s). The time point label for this specimen denotes: baseline before first vaccination. To prepare the library, the immunoSEQ multiplex PCR assay was applied. Held by TCRdb, this immuneACCESS table contains in-frame sequences only and omits some clones. Under half of the omission traces to an unresolved V gene where checked; the cause of the rest is unknown. The sample data list around 100,000 clones, and 65% to 90% of these were observed just once. The ten largest clonotypes hold approximately 6.8% of the sample. This specimen was peripheral blood, taken on day 0 of AZD1222 vaccination. All receptors derive from an adult in good health.

The rearrangement joins TRBV9 to TRBJ2-5; 7 bases align to TRBD1. With V trimmed by 0 bases and J by 5 bases, 10 bases remained unmatched. The CDR3 contains 16 residues. Per germline, CDR1 SGDLS and CDR2 YYNGEE. In DNA, the CDR3 is TGTGCCAGCAGCGTAGGTGTAGGGGGCGGTACGGAGACCCAGTACTTC. Residues: CASSVGVGGGTETQYF.

This clone was observed a single time. A junction boundary mismatches the germline segment, possibly from a read error. The chain has TRBV5-4 and TRBJ2-7; TRBD2 matches at 7 bases. CDR3 length equals 16 residues. Germline V lookup: CDR1 SGHNT, CDR2 YYREEE (reference sequence). CDR3 region: CASSFGAGDLSNEQYF. Here the CDR3 DNA reads TGTGCCAGCAGCTTTGGGGCGGGGGACCTCTCCAACGAGCAGTACTTC.

The genes are TRBV6-5 and TRBJ1-5, with D hard to call. Germline CDR1 and CDR2: MNHEY and SVGAGI. V lost 10 bases, J lost 3 bases, and 13 bases lay in between. The CDR3 spans 13 residues. The CDR3 coding sequence is TGTGCCACCCAAGGGCAGTACAATCAGCCCCAGCATTTT. It is translated as CATQGQYNQPQHF.

V gene TRBV6-5 combines with J gene TRBJ2-5, with TRBD1 matching over 9 bases. Trimming cost V 6 bases and J 1 base; bases outside gene matches: 6. The V gene's germline CDR1 is MNHEY and CDR2 SVGAGI. There are 15 residues in the CDR3. CDR3 bases: TGTGCCAGCAGAGCCGGGACAGGGATCCAAGAGACCCAGTACTTC. Translating gives CASRAGTGIQETQYF.

The rearrangement links TRBV29-1 to TRBJ1-4; unclear D gene. Looked up from germline, CDR1 is SQVTM and CDR2 is ANQGSEA. This CDR3 has 16 amino acids. V was trimmed by 3 bases and J by 6 bases, leaving 20 bases between them. This CDR3 reads CSVDPLQRSQDEKLFF. The CDR3 DNA reads as TGCAGCGTTGATCCCCTCCAAAGGAGTCAGGATGAAAAACTGTTTTTT.

The J gene is TRBJ1-5, the V gene TRBV19; possibly TRBD1 for D (5 bases). The CDR3 has 14 residues. The germline V gene has CDR1 LNHDA and CDR2 SQIVND (reference sequence). The V gene lost 5 bases and the J gene lost 3 bases, with 11 bases spanning the gap. CDR3 sequence (DNA): TGTGCCAGTAGTGGGGGACTGTACAATCAGCCCCAGCATTTT. This translates into CASSGGLYNQPQHF. Based on the CDR3 plus reference TRBV19 and TRBJ1-5, the full variable domain is DGGITQSPKYLFRKEGQNVTLSCEQNLNHDAMYWYRQDPGQGLRLIYYSQIVNDFQKGDIAEGYSVSREKKESFPLTVTSAQKNPTAFYLCASSGGLYNQPQHFGDGTRLSIL.

The chain is built from TRBV3-1 (or the pseudogene TRBV3-2) and TRBJ2-7; D possibly corresponds to TRBD2 (6 bases). Germline V lookup: CDR1 LGHDT, CDR2 YNNKEL (reference sequence). This CDR3 comprises 15 residues. V was clipped by 5 bases and J by 4 bases, with 18 bases between them. The DNA for the CDR3 is TGTGCCAGCAGCTCAACCGCCGGGACTGCGTACGAGCAGTACTTC. This sequence encodes CASSSTAGTAYEQYF.

In this sample, this clone turned up once. The rearrangement joins TRBV3-1 (or the pseudogene TRBV3-2) to TRBJ2-7; 8 bases agree with TRBD1. In germline, CDR1 is LGHDT, CDR2 YNNKEL (reference sequence). CDR3 length equals 15 residues. V shed 1 base and J 3 bases; nucleotides not matched to a gene: 5. DNA of the CDR3: TGTGCCAGCAGCCAAGGGGCACAGGGGGGCTACGAGCAGTACTTC. Amino acids: CASSQGAQGGYEQYF.

This chain joins TRBV4-1 and TRBJ1-2; possibly TRBD1 for D (5 bases). The CDR3 runs to 16 residues. Germline CDR1 reads MGHRA; CDR2 reads YSYEKL. Trimming cost V 3 bases and J 0 bases, with 14 bases left between them. CDR3 nucleotide sequence: TGCGCCAGCAGCCACATAGACAGCTTTACTAACTATGGCTACACCTTC. Its translation is CASSHIDSFTNYGYTF.

The V call is TRBV5-1, the J call TRBJ2-1; tentative D call: TRBD1 (6 bases). The V and J ends lost 0 bases and 9 bases respectively, with 7 bases between them. The CDR3 covers 12 residues. Germline values: CDR1 SGHRS, CDR2 YFSETQ. The CDR3 loop reads CASSLGGREQFF. DNA of the CDR3: TGCGCCAGCAGCTTGGGGGGGCGTGAGCAGTTCTTC.

V gene TRBV7-9 combines with J gene TRBJ1-6, with D unresolved. The CDR3 length is 15 residues. The V end lost 1 base, the J end lost 3 bases, and 7 bases lay between the germline ends. The germline CDR1 and CDR2 sequences are SEHNR and FQNEAQ (reference sequence). CDR3 sequence: CASSLGGGYNSPLHF. The CDR3, as DNA: TGTGCCAGCAGCTTAGGCGGTGGCTATAATTCACCCCTCCACTTT.

The chain uses TRBV5-4 and TRBJ2-3; D is ambiguous. V lost 2 bases and J lost 6, with 10 bases in between. The CDR3 covers 13 residues. Germline loops: CDR1 SGHNT, CDR2 YYREEE (reference sequence). CDR3 coding DNA: TGTGCCAGCAGCTTAATGGCTTCGGATACGCAGTATTTT. Its protein is CASSLMASDTQYF.